This T cell receptor beta chain originates from a study of blood T cell repertoires in COVID-19. Trimming cost V 5 bases and J 7 bases; bases outside gene matches: 7. The CDR3 covers 15 residues. Germline V gene data show CDR1 as SGHTA and CDR2 as FQGTGA. To note about this clone: Other DNA variants within this sample encode the same CDR3.

Participants spanned ages roughly 18 to 95 years and resided in 24 US areas. Assay used: immunoSEQ multiplex PCR; TCRdb lists only in-frame clones, some missing. The table shows roughly 150,000 clones, with approximately 79% occurring only once. Sequencing was performed on PBMCs or T cells enriched from blood (not recorded which). This clonotype originated in a woman in her 70s in a cohort exposed to, infected with or recovered from COVID-19 (not recorded which). This rearrangement joins TRBV7-3 to TRBJ2-1, with 11 bases fitting TRBD2. Here the CDR3 DNA reads TGTGCCAGCAGCCCGGGACTAGCGGCTTATAATGAGCAGTTCTTC. Translation gives CASSPGLAAYNEQFF.